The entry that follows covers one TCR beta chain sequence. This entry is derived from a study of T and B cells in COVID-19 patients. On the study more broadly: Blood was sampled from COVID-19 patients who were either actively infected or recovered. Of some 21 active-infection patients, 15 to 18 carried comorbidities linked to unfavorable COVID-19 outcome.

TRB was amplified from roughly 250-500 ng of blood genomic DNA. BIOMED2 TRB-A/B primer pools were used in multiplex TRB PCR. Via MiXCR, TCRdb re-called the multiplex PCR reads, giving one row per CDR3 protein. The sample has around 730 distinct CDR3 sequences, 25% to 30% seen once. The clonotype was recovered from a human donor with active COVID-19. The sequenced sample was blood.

As DNA, the CDR3 is TGTGCCAGCAGCCCGGGACTAGCGGGAGAAAATGAGCAGTTCTTC. It specifies CASSPGLAGENEQFF. The V call is TRBV11-2, the J call TRBJ2-1; TRBD2 aligns across 14 bases. V gave up 5 bases and J gave up 7 bases; unmatched junction bases: 4. Germline loops: CDR1 SGHAT, CDR2 FQNNGV. This CDR3 is built from 15 residues. Supplemented by reference TRBV11-2 and TRBJ2-1, the full variable domain reads EAGVAQSPRYKIIEKRQSVAFWCNPISGHATLYWYQQILGQGPKLLIQFQNNGVVDDSQLPKDRFSAERLKGVDSTLKIQPAKLEDSAVYLCASSPGLAGENEQFFGPGTRLTVL.